The 11 T cell receptor beta chains reported below all come from one sample, sequenced in a study of blood T cell repertoires in COVID-19. The repertoire was sequenced with immunoSEQ multiplex PCR; TCRdb's copy has only in-frame clones and lacks some. The profile shows a few hundred thousand clones, 85% to 90% of them singletons. Sample: PBMCs or T cells enriched from blood (not recorded which). These TCRs come from a man under 40 who had recovered from COVID-19.

The chain has TRBV18 and TRBJ1-3; a possible D gene is TRBD1 (6 bases). The CDR3 is 17 amino acids. Trimming took 1 base from V and 0 from J, leaving 13 bases between them. Germline V CDR1 and CDR2: KGHSH, LQKENI. CDR3: CASSPQLDSSSGNTIYF. Here the CDR3 DNA reads TGTGCCAGCTCACCACAATTGGACAGCTCCTCTGGAAACACCATATATTTT.

The chain has TRBV3-1 (or the pseudogene TRBV3-2) and TRBJ1-4; 9 bases match TRBD1. The CDR3 is 17 amino acids. V shed 5 bases and J 2 bases; nucleotides not matched to a gene: 9. Germline V gives CDR1 LGHDT, CDR2 YNNKEL (reference sequence). DNA of the CDR3: TGTGCCAGCAGCGGGGACAGGGTGGTGTCTACTAATGAAAAACTGTTTTTT. This translates into CASSGDRVVSTNEKLFF.

The V call is TRBV27, the J call TRBJ2-5; 7 nucleotides match TRBD1. The V and J ends lost 5 bases and 2 bases, in that order; junction bases with no gene match: 2. Germline values: CDR1 MNHEY, CDR2 SMNVEV (reference sequence). CDR3 length: 13 residues. The CDR3 bases are TGTGCCAGCAGTCGGGACAGACAAGAGACCCAGTACTTC. Encoded protein: CASSRDRQETQYF.

The rearrangement uses TRBV5-1 and TRBJ2-3, with TRBD2 matching over 12 bases. The CDR3 length is 18 residues. The germline V gene has CDR1 SGHRS and CDR2 YFSETQ. Trimming removed 2 bases from V and 4 bases from J; junction bases left unmatched: 11. CDR3 sequence: CASSFRNPSGRGADTQYF. The DNA of the CDR3 is TGCGCCAGCAGCTTCCGTAACCCTAGCGGGAGGGGCGCAGATACGCAGTATTTT.

V gene TRBV6-5 combines with J gene TRBJ1-1, with no clear D. Looked up from germline, CDR1 is MNHEY and CDR2 is SVGAGI. The CDR3 sequence is 13 residues long. The V gene lost 7 bases and the J gene lost 0 bases, with 9 bases spanning the gap. This chain's CDR3 is CASKSVLNTEAFF. The DNA of the CDR3 is TGTGCCAGCAAATCCGTCCTGAACACTGAAGCTTTCTTT.

A note on this clone: A much larger clone differs by one base, so this may be a read error. The chain recombines TRBV12-3 or TRBV12-4 with TRBJ1-2; D remains unclear. The CDR3 extends over 13 amino acids. Trimming pared 1 base from V and 5 bases from J, leaving 8 bases between. CDR3 protein: CASSLGFGYGYTF. CDR3 bases: TGTGCCAGCAGTTTAGGGTTCGGGTATGGCTACACCTTC.

The chain employs TRBV5-1 and TRBJ1-3, with D unclear. This CDR3 has 15 residues. Germline CDR1 is SGHRS and CDR2 is YFSETQ. V gave up 6 bases and J gave up 0 bases, with 13 bases separating them. The CDR3 here is CASTLDWSSGNTIYF. For the CDR3, the DNA is TGCGCCAGCACCCTGGACTGGAGCTCTGGAAACACCATATATTTT.

The chain has TRBV5-1 and TRBJ2-1, with 7 positions matching TRBD1. Per germline, CDR1 SGHRS and CDR2 YFSETQ. The V and J ends lost 0 bases and 7 bases, in that order; junction bases with no gene match: 7. The CDR3 runs to 15 residues. The CDR3 DNA reads TGCGCCAGCAGCTTGGGACAGGGTAATGTGAATGAGCAGTTCTTC. It specifies CASSLGQGNVNEQFF.

This clone was counted a few times. The chain combines TRBV25-1 with TRBJ1-5, with 8 bases aligning to TRBD1. V lost 5 bases, J lost 2 bases, and 2 bases stayed unmatched. This CDR3 is 14 amino acids long. Germline values: CDR1 MGHDK, CDR2 SYGVNS. The CDR3 reads CASSRQGRNQPQHF. The CDR3, as DNA: TGTGCCAGCAGTCGACAGGGGCGCAATCAGCCCCAGCATTTT.

This clone was seen only a few times. The chain carries TRBV7-6 and TRBJ2-7; 11 bases line up with TRBD2. This CDR3 comprises 17 residues. Per germline, CDR1 SGHVS and CDR2 FNYEAQ. The trim removed 1 base at V and 0 bases at J, leaving 5 bases unmatched. DNA for the CDR3: TGTGCCAGCAGCTTAGTTCTAGCGGGAGGTCCCTCCTACGAGCAGTACTTC. Translated: CASSLVLAGGPSYEQYF.

The gene calls are TRBV6-5 and TRBJ2-3, with TRBD1 identical over 9 bases. Germline V lookup: CDR1 MNHEY, CDR2 SVGAGI. The CDR3 is made up of 14 amino acids. V shed 6 bases, J shed 3 bases, and the junction held 4 bases outside the gene matches. The CDR3 region is CASSLDRGTDTQYF. The CDR3 nucleotides read TGTGCCAGCAGCTTAGACAGGGGGACAGATACGCAGTATTTT.